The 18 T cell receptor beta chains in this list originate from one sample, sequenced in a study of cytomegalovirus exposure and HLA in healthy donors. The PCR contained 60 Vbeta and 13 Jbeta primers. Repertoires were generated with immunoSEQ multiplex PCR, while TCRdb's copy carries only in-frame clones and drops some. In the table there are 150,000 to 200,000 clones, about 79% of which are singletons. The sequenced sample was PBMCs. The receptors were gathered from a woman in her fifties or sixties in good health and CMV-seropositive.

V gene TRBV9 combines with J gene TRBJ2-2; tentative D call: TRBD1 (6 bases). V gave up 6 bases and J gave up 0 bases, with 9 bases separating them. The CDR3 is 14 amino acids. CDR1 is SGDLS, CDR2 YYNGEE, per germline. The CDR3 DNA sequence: TGTGCCAGCACCCAGGGGACGAACACCGGGGAGCTGTTTTTT. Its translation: CASTQGTNTGELFF. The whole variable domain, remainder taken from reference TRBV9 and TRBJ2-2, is DSGVTQTPKHLITATGQRVTLRCSPRSGDLSVYWYQQSLDQGLQFLIQYYNGEERAKGNILERFSAQQFPDLHSELNLSSLELGDSALYFCASTQGTNTGELFFGEGSRLTVL.

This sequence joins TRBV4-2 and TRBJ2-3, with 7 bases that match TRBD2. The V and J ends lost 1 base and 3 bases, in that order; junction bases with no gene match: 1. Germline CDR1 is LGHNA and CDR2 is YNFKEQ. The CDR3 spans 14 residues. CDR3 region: CASSQGTRTDTQYF. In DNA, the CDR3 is TGTGCCAGCAGCCAAGGGACTAGAACAGATACGCAGTATTTT.

CDR3 protein: CASSQGGLAGDNEQFF. The DNA for the CDR3 is TGTGCCAGCAGCCAAGGGGGACTAGCGGGAGACAATGAGCAGTTCTTC. The J gene is TRBJ2-1, the V gene TRBV4-2; 14 positions agree with TRBD2. The germline V gene has CDR1 LGHNA and CDR2 YNFKEQ. The CDR3 has 16 amino acids. The ends lost 1 base at V and 5 bases at J; junction bases unmatched: 1.

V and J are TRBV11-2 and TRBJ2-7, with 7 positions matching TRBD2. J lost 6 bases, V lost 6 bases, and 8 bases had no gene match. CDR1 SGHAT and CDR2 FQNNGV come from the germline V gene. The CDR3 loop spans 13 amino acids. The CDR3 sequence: CASRRHGEGEQYF. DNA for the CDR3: TGTGCCAGCAGGCGGCACGGGGAGGGCGAGCAGTACTTC.

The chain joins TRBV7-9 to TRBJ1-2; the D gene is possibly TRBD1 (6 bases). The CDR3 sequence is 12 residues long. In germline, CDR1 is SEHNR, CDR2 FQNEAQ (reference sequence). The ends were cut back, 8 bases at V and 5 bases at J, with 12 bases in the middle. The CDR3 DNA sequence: TGTGCCAGCCCGGGGGGCAGGTATGGCTACACCTTC. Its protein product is CASPGGRYGYTF.

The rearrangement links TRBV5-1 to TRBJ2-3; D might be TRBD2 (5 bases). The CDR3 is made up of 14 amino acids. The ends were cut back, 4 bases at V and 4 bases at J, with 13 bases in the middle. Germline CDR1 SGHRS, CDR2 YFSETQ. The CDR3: CASSMVGSADTQYF. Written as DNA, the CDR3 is TGCGCCAGCAGCATGGTTGGGAGCGCAGATACGCAGTATTTT.

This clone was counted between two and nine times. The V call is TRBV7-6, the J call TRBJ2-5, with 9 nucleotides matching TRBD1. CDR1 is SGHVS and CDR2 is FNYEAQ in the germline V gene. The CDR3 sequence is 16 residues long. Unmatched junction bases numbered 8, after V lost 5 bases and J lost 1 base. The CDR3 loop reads CASSLGGTGTQETQYF. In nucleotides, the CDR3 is TGTGCCAGCAGCCTCGGAGGGACAGGGACCCAAGAGACCCAGTACTTC.

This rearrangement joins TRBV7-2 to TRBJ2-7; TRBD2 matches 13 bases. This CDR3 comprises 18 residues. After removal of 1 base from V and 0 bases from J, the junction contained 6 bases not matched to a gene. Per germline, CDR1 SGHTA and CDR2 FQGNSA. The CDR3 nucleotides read TGTGCCAGCAGCTTAGTGATGGGACTAGCGGGAAGCTCCTACGAGCAGTACTTC. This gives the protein CASSLVMGLAGSSYEQYF.

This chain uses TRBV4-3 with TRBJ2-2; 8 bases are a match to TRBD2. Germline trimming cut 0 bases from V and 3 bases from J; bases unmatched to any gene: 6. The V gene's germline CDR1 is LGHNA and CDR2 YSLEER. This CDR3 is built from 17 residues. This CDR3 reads CASSQDWEAGDTGELFF. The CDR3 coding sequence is TGCGCCAGCAGCCAAGACTGGGAAGCGGGGGACACCGGGGAGCTGTTTTTT.

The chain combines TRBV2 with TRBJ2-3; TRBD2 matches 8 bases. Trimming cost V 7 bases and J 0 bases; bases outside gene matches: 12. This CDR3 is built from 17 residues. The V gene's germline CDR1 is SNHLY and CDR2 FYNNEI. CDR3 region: CASTGWVSSGSTDTQYF. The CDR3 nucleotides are TGTGCCAGCACTGGGTGGGTGTCTAGCGGGAGCACAGATACGCAGTATTTT.

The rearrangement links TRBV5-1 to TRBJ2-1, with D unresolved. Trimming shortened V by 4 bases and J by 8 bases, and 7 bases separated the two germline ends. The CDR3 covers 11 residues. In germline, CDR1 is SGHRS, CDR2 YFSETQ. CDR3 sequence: CASSREHEQFF. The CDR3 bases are TGCGCCAGCAGCCGCGAGCATGAGCAGTTCTTC.

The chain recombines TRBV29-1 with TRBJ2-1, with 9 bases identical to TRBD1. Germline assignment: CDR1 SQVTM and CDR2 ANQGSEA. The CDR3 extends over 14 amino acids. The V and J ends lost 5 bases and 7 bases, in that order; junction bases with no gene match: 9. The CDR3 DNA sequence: TGCAGCGTTCCCTCCGGGACAGGGTTGAATGAGCAGTTCTTC. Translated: CSVPSGTGLNEQFF.

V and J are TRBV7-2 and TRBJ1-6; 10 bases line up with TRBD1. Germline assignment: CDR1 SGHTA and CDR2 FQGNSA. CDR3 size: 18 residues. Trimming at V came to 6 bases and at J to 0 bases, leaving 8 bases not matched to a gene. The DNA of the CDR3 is TGTGCCAGCAGTACGGGACAGGGGATAAGCTCCTATAATTCACCCCTCCACTTT. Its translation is CASSTGQGISSYNSPLHF.

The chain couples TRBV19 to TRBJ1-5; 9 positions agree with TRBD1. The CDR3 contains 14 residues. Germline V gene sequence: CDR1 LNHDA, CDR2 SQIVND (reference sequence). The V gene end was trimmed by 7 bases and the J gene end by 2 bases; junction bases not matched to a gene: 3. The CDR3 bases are TGTGCCAGTATGCGGGACAGGGGCAATCAGCCCCAGCATTTT. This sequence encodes CASMRDRGNQPQHF.

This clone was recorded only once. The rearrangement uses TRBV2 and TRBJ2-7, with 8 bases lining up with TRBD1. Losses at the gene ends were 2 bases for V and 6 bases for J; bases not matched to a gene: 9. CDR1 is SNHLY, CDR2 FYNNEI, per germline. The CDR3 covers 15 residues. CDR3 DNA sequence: TGTGCCAGCAGTGAACGAGGGACAGGCCGTGGCGAGCAGTACTTC. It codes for CASSERGTGRGEQYF.

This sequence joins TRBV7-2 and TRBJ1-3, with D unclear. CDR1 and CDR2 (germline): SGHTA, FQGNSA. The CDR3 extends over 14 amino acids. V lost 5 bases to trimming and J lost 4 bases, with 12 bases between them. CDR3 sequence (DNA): TGTGCCAGCAGCACCCGACACACAGGAAACACCATATATTTT. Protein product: CASSTRHTGNTIYF.

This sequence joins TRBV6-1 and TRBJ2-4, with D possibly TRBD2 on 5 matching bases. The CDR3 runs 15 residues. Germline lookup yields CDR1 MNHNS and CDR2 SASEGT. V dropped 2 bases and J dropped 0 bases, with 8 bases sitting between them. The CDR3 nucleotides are TGTGCCAGCAGTGAAATCGGGGTAGCCAAAAACATTCAGTACTTC. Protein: CASSEIGVAKNIQYF.

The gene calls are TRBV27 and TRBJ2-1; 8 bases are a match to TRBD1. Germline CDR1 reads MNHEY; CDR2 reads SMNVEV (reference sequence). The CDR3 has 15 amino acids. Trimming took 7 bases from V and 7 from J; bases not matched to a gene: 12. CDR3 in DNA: TGTGCCAGCACCCCCGCACAGGGGGTAAGTAATGAGCAGTTCTTC. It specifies CASTPAQGVSNEQFF.